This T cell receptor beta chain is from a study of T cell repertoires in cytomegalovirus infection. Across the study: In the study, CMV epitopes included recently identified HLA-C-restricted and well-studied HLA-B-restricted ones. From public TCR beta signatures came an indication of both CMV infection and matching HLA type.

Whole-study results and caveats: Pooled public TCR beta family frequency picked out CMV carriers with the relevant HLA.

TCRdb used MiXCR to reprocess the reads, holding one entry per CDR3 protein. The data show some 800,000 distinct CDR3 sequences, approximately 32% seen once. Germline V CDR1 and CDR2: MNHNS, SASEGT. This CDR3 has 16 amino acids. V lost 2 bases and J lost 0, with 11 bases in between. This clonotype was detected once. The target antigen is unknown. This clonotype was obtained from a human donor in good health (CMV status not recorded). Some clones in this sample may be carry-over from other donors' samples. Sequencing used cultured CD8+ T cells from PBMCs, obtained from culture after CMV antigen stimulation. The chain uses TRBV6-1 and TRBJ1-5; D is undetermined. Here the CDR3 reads CASSEHRSYSNQPQHF. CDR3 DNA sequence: TGTGCCAGCAGTGAACATCGAAGCTATAGCAATCAGCCCCAGCATTTT.